This is a list of T cell receptor beta chains from one sample in a study of CD8 T cells in ankylosing spondylitis. MiXCR, run by TCRdb on the 5' RACE reads, gives a single entry per CDR3 protein. The table records 350,000 or so distinct CDR3 sequences, more than 9% of them present only once. Sequenced sample: blood, either unsorted or a sorted T cell fraction (not recorded which). The source is a female donor with ankylosing spondylitis or in good health (not recorded which). Each CDR3 is given with its conserved first and last residue. D genes are given only for firm matches. Not every row has a clone size; where given, it reads once, few, many or a size class.

CDR3nt: TGCGCCAGCAGCTCTCGGACTAGCGGGAGTAATGAGCAGTTCTTC
CDR3aa: CASSSRTSGSNEQFF
j_gene: TRBJ2-1
v_gene: TRBV5-1
len: 15
d_gene: TRBD2
abundance: many

CDR3nt: TGCAGCGTGTACAGGGGGCGGATCACTGAAGCTTTCTTT
CDR3aa: CSVYRGRITEAFF
j_gene: TRBJ1-1
v_gene: TRBV29-1
len: 13
d_gene: TRBD1
abundance: few

CDR3nt: TGCAGCGCCGGCCTAAGACTAGCGGGGATCCAAGAGACCCAGTACTTC
CDR3aa: CSAGLRLAGIQETQYF
j_gene: TRBJ2-5
v_gene: TRBV29-1
len: 16
d_gene: TRBD2
abundance: many

CDR3nt: TGCAGTGCCCTATGGACAGGGAGAGTTTATGGCTACACCTTC
CDR3aa: CSALWTGRVYGYTF
j_gene: TRBJ1-2
v_gene: TRBV20-1
len: 14
d_gene: TRBD1
abundance: many

CDR3nt: TGCGCCAGCAGCTCAGGGCAGGGCAACACCGGGGAGCTGTTTTTT
CDR3aa: CASSSGQGNTGELFF
j_gene: TRBJ2-2
v_gene: TRBV5-1
len: 15
d_gene: NA
abundance: many

CDR3nt: TGTGCCAGCAGTGAAGCGGAAGACAGGGCCAATGAGCAGTTCTTC
CDR3aa: CASSEAEDRANEQFF
j_gene: TRBJ2-1
v_gene: TRBV6-1
len: 15
d_gene: TRBD1
abundance: NA

CDR3nt: TGTGCCACCAGCAGAGGGACAGTTAGCACAGATACGCAGTATTTT
CDR3aa: CATSRGTVSTDTQYF
j_gene: TRBJ2-3
v_gene: TRBV15
len: 15
d_gene: NA
abundance: many

CDR3nt: NA
CDR3aa: CASSLVAGGSRKFF
j_gene: TRBJ2-1
v_gene: TRBV12-3/TRBV12-4
len: 14
d_gene: NA
abundance: few

CDR3nt: TGTGCCAGCAGCTTAGCTAGCGGGGGGTCTCCCTACGAGCAGTACTTC
CDR3aa: CASSLASGGSPYEQYF
j_gene: TRBJ2-7
v_gene: TRBV7-2
len: 16
d_gene: TRBD2
abundance: few

CDR3nt: TGTGCCAGCAGCTTGGAAGCTAGCGGGTTTCCCTACGAGCAGTACTTC
CDR3aa: CASSLEASGFPYEQYF
j_gene: TRBJ2-7
v_gene: TRBV5-6
len: 16
d_gene: TRBD2
abundance: many

CDR3nt: TGTGCCAGCAGTTTTGGCAGGGGTACAGATACGCAGTATTTT
CDR3aa: CASSFGRGTDTQYF
j_gene: TRBJ2-3
v_gene: TRBV27
len: 14
d_gene: NA
abundance: many

CDR3nt: TGTGCCAGCAGTGGGACAGGCCTAGATCAGCCCCAGCATTTT
CDR3aa: CASSGTGLDQPQHF
j_gene: TRBJ1-5
v_gene: TRBV6-1
len: 14
d_gene: TRBD1
abundance: many

CDR3nt: TGTGCCACCACCCCATTTAGCGGGAGGAACAATGAGCAGTTCTTC
CDR3aa: CATTPFSGRNNEQFF
j_gene: TRBJ2-1
v_gene: TRBV24-1
len: 15
d_gene: TRBD2
abundance: many

CDR3nt: TGTGCCAGCAGTGAACCCGGACCTAACGAGCAGTACTTC
CDR3aa: CASSEPGPNEQYF
j_gene: TRBJ2-7
v_gene: TRBV25-1
len: 13
d_gene: NA
abundance: few

CDR3nt: TGCAGTGCTAGAGATTCACAGGGCTCGACTGAAGCTTTCTTT
CDR3aa: CSARDSQGSTEAFF
j_gene: TRBJ1-1
v_gene: TRBV20-1
len: 14
d_gene: NA
abundance: many

CDR3nt: TGCAGCGTGACAGAGAATAGCAATCAGCCCCAGCATTTT
CDR3aa: CSVTENSNQPQHF
j_gene: TRBJ1-5
v_gene: TRBV29-1
len: 13
d_gene: NA
abundance: once

CDR3nt: TGTGCCAGCAGTTCTCAAGTAGGGGCCCAGCCCCAGCATTTT
CDR3aa: CASSSQVGAQPQHF
j_gene: TRBJ1-5
v_gene: TRBV12-3/TRBV12-4
len: 14
d_gene: NA
abundance: many

CDR3nt: TGTGCCAGCAGCTTCGGGACTCTGAAGGAAAAACTGTTTTTT
CDR3aa: CASSFGTLKEKLFF
j_gene: TRBJ1-4
v_gene: TRBV7-2
len: 14
d_gene: NA
abundance: many

CDR3nt: TGCAGTGCTAGACGTGAGGGCGGCGGTTTTTGGAAGCAGTACTTC
CDR3aa: CSARREGGGFWKQYF
j_gene: TRBJ2-7
v_gene: TRBV20-1
len: 15
d_gene: NA
abundance: many

CDR3nt: TGCAGCGGGTGGTGGACCGGTAATTATGGCTACACCTTC
CDR3aa: CSGWWTGNYGYTF
j_gene: TRBJ1-2
v_gene: TRBV29-1
len: 13
d_gene: NA
abundance: many

CDR3nt: TGCGCCAGCAGCCCCCCAGGGGCTAACGAGCAGTACTTC
CDR3aa: CASSPPGANEQYF
j_gene: TRBJ2-7
v_gene: TRBV5-1
len: 13
d_gene: NA
abundance: NA

CDR3nt: TGTGCCAGCAGCACTACAGGGGCGGCTAACTATGGCTACACCTTC
CDR3aa: CASSTTGAANYGYTF
j_gene: TRBJ1-2
v_gene: TRBV7-9
len: 15
d_gene: TRBD1
abundance: many

CDR3nt: TGTGCCAGCAGCTTAGTCCAGGGGGGAGTGCCCCAGCATTTT
CDR3aa: CASSLVQGGVPQHF
j_gene: TRBJ1-5
v_gene: TRBV7-2
len: 14
d_gene: TRBD1
abundance: NA

CDR3nt: TGCGCCAGCAAGGAAGGCTCGTCCGGAGATACGCAGTATTTT
CDR3aa: CASKEGSSGDTQYF
j_gene: TRBJ2-3
v_gene: TRBV5-1
len: 14
d_gene: NA
abundance: few

CDR3nt: TGTGCCACAATCCCTAGGGGCTTTTACAATGAGCAGTTCTTC
CDR3aa: CATIPRGFYNEQFF
j_gene: TRBJ2-1
v_gene: TRBV28
len: 14
d_gene: NA
abundance: NA

CDR3nt: TGTGCCAGCAGTTTACCGCTCTCTGGGGCCAACGTCCTGACTTTC
CDR3aa: CASSLPLSGANVLTF
j_gene: TRBJ2-6
v_gene: TRBV28
len: 15
d_gene: NA
abundance: few

CDR3nt: TGTGCCAGCAGCTGGGGAAGCGGGGATTACAATGAGCAGTTCTTC
CDR3aa: CASSWGSGDYNEQFF
j_gene: TRBJ2-1
v_gene: TRBV11-3
len: 15
d_gene: TRBD2
abundance: many

CDR3nt: TGTGCCAGCAGCTTAGCCCTAGCGGCGAACACCGGGGAGCTGTTTTTT
CDR3aa: CASSLALAANTGELFF
j_gene: TRBJ2-2
v_gene: TRBV7-9
len: 16
d_gene: TRBD2
abundance: many

CDR3nt: TGTGCCAGCAGCTTAGGGACTAACATTAAAGAGCAGTTCTTC
CDR3aa: CASSLGTNIKEQFF
j_gene: TRBJ2-1
v_gene: TRBV7-3
len: 14
d_gene: TRBD2
abundance: many

CDR3nt: TGTGCCAGCAGTGACCCCGTAGTCCGAGATACGCAGTATTTT
CDR3aa: CASSDPVVRDTQYF
j_gene: TRBJ2-3
v_gene: TRBV6-2/TRBV6-3
len: 14
d_gene: NA
abundance: NA

CDR3nt: TGTGCCAGCAGCCTCGGGGGGGGGCGACCCACCTACAATGAGCAGTTCTTC
CDR3aa: CASSLGGGRPTYNEQFF
j_gene: TRBJ2-1
v_gene: TRBV6-1
len: 17
d_gene: TRBD2
abundance: many

CDR3nt: TGCAGTGCTCGAGCGGGAGGGCCAAAGAATGAGCAGTTCTTC
CDR3aa: CSARAGGPKNEQFF
j_gene: TRBJ2-1
v_gene: TRBV20-1
len: 14
d_gene: TRBD2
abundance: many

CDR3nt: TGTGCCAGCATGTGGGGTGATCAGCCCCAGCATTTT
CDR3aa: CASMWGDQPQHF
j_gene: TRBJ1-5
v_gene: TRBV28
len: 12
d_gene: NA
abundance: many

CDR3nt: TGTGCCACCAGCAGAGATTTGGCTAGCGGCAGCACAGATACGCAGTATTTT
CDR3aa: CATSRDLASGSTDTQYF
j_gene: TRBJ2-3
v_gene: TRBV15
len: 17
d_gene: TRBD2
abundance: NA

CDR3nt: TGCAGCGTCCAGGGCCACAATCAGCCCCAGCATTTT
CDR3aa: CSVQGHNQPQHF
j_gene: TRBJ1-5
v_gene: TRBV29-1
len: 12
d_gene: NA
abundance: few